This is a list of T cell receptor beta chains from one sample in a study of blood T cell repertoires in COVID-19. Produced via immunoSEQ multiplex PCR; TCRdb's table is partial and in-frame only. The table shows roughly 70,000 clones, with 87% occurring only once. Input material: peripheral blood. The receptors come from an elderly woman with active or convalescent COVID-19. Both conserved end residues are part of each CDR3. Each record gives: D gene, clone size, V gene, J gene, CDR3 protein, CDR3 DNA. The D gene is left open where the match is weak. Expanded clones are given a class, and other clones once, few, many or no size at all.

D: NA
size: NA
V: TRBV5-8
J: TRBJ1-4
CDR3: CASSPGLGKLFF
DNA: TGTGCCAGCAGCCCGGGACTTGGAAAACTGTTTTTT

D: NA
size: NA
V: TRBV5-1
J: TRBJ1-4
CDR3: CASSHRVEDEKLFF
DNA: TGCGCCAGCAGTCACAGGGTTGAGGATGAAAAACTGTTTTTT

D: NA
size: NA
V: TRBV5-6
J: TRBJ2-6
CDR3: CASSLAQGSGANVLTF
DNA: TGTGCCAGCAGCTTGGCCCAGGGATCTGGGGCCAACGTCCTGACTTTC

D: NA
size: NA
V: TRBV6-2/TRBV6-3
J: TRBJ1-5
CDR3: CASSPQRRNSNQPQHF
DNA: TGTGCCAGCAGCCCCCAGCGGCGTAATAGCAATCAGCCCCAGCATTTT

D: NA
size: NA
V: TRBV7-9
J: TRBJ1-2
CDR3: CASSLPGAPYGYTF
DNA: TGTGCCAGCAGCTTACCAGGGGCTCCCTATGGCTACACCTTC

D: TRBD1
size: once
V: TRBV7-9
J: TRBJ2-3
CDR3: CASSKLGQDQQGPF
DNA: TGTGCCAGCAGCAAGCTAGGACAGGACCAGCAAGGACCGTTT

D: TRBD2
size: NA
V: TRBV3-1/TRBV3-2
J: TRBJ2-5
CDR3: CASSRTSGQETQYF
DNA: TGTGCCAGCAGCCGGACTAGCGGACAAGAGACCCAGTACTTC

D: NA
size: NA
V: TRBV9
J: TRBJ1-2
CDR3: CASSPQGGVYGYTF
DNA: TGTGCCAGCAGCCCTCAAGGGGGGGTCTATGGCTACACCTTC

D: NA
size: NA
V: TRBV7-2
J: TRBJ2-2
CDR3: CASSLVLAGEELFF
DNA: TGTGCCAGCAGCTTAGTATTGGCCGGGGAGGAGCTGTTTTTT

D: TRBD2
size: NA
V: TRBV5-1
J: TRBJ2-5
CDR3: CASSFQGLAPLETQYF
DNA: TGCGCCAGCAGCTTTCAGGGACTAGCCCCGTTAGAGACCCAGTACTTC

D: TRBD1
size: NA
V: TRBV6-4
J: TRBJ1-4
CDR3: CASKSPTGAATNEKLFF
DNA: TGTGCCAGCAAGTCCCCGACAGGGGCTGCAACTAATGAAAAACTGTTTTTT

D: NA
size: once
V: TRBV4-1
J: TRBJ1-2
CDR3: CASSSREGGYGYTF
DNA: TGCGCCAGCAGCTCAAGGGAAGGGGGCTATGGCTACACCTTC

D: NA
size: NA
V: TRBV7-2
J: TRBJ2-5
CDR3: CASSLVGRETQYF
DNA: TGTGCCAGCAGCTTAGTGGGGCGGGAGACCCAGTACTTC

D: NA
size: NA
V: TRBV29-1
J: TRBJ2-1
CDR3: CSVGGDIGEQFF
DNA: TGCAGCGTTGGGGGGGATATCGGGGAGCAGTTCTTC

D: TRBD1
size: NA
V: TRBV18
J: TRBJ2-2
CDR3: CASSPAGTANTGELFF
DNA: TGTGCCAGCTCACCAGCCGGGACAGCGAACACCGGGGAGCTGTTTTTT

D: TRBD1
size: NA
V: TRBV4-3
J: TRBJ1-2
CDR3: CASSQDHWDRDGYTF
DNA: TGCGCCAGCAGCCAAGATCATTGGGACAGGGATGGCTACACCTTC

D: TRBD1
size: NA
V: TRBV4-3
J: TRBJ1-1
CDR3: CASSHRREDRGLYGTEAFF
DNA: TGCGCCAGCAGCCATCGCCGGGAGGACAGGGGATTGTATGGCACTGAAGCTTTCTTT

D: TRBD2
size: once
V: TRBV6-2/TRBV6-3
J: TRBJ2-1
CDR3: CASSVRPAGGPNNEQFF
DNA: TGTGCCAGCAGCGTACGGCCAGCGGGGGGGCCTAACAATGAGCAGTTCTTC

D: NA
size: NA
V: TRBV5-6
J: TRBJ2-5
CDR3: CASSLGVPLQTQYF
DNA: TGTGCCAGCAGCTTGGGAGTCCCTCTCCAGACCCAGTACTTC

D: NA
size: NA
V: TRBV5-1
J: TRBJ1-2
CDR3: CASSPNRDRGYTF
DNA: TGCGCCAGCAGCCCAAACAGGGATCGCGGCTACACCTTC

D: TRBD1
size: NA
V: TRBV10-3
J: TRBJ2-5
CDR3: CAISWDRQETQYF
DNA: TGTGCCATCAGTTGGGACAGGCAAGAGACCCAGTACTTC

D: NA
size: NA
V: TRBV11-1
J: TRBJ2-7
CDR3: CASSFRGQPTYEQYF
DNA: TGTGCCAGCAGCTTCCGTGGACAGCCTACCTACGAGCAGTACTTC

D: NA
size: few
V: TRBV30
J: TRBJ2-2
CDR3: CAWSVPQGGMSTGELFF
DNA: TGTGCCTGGAGTGTACCCCAGGGCGGGATGAGCACCGGGGAGCTGTTTTTT

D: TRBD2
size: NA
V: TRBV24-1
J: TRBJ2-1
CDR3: CATSDPTSGAKNEQFF
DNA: TGTGCCACCAGTGATCCCACTAGCGGGGCAAAGAATGAGCAGTTCTTC

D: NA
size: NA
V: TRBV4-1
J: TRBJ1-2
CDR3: CASSQVGGRDYGYTF
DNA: TGCGCCAGCAGCCAAGTAGGCGGCAGGGACTATGGCTACACCTTC

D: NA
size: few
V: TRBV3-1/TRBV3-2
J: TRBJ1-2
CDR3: CASSHAIITGKAAYGYTF
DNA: TGTGCCAGCAGCCATGCTATAATTACAGGGAAAGCGGCTTATGGCTACACCTTC

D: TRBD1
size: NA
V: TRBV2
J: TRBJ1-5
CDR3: CANDRGSNQPQHF
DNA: TGTGCCAACGACAGGGGAAGCAATCAGCCCCAGCATTTT

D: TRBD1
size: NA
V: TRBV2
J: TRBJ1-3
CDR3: CASRTTGTGFSIYF
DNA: TGTGCCAGCAGAACAACCGGGACAGGTTTTTCTATATATTTT

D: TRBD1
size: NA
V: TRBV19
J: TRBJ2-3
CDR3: CASRDRVLPTDTQYF
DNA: TGTGCCAGTAGGGACAGGGTTCTCCCTACAGATACGCAGTATTTT

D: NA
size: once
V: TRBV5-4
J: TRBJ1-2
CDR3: CASSLSNLGYTF
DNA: TGTGCCAGCAGCCTATCAAACTTAGGCTACACCTTC

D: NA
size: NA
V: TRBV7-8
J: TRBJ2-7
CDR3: CASSLVPAGAGREQYF
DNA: TGTGCCAGCAGCTTAGTTCCGGCGGGGGCGGGGAGAGAGCAGTACTTC

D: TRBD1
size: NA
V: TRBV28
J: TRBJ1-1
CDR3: CASTLQGAGTEAFF
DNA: TGTGCCAGCACCCTACAGGGGGCTGGCACTGAAGCTTTCTTT

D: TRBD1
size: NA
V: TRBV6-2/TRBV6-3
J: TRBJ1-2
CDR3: CASSYHRGVSYGYTF
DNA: TGTGCCAGCAGTTACCACAGGGGAGTGAGCTATGGCTACACCTTC

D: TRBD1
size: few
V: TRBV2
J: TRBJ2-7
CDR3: CASSSGTGVYEQYF
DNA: TGTGCCAGCAGTTCCGGGACAGGGGTCTACGAGCAGTACTTC

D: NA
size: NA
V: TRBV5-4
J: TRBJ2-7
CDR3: CASSSGGAPYEQYF
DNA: TGTGCCAGCAGCTCCGGCGGGGCTCCCTACGAGCAGTACTTC

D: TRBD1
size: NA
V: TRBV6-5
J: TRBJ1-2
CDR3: CASSREGQWLPGYTF
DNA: TGTGCCAGCTCGCGTGAGGGACAGTGGCTACCCGGCTACACCTTC

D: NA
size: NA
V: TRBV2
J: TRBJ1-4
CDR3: CASRGDRTNEKLFF
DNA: TGTGCCAGCAGGGGAGACAGGACTAATGAAAAACTGTTTTTT

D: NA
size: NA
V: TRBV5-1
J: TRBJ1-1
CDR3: CASSLGALGDTEAFF
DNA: TGCGCCAGCAGCTTGGGGGCCCTAGGGGACACTGAAGCTTTCTTT

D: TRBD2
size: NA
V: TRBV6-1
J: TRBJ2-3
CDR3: CASSDSGGASDTQYF
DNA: TGTGCCAGCAGTGACAGCGGGGGGGCCTCAGATACGCAGTATTTT

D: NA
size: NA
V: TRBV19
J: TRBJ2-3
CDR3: CASSKLQGSTDTQYF
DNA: TGTGCCAGTAGTAAACTACAGGGCTCCACAGATACGCAGTATTTT

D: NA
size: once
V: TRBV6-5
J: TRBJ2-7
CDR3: CASSPTQGTYEQYF
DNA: TGTGCCAGCAGCCCAACACAGGGTACCTACGAGCAGTACTTC

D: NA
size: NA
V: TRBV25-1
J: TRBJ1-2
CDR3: CASSEYPYGYTF
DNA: TGTGCCAGCAGTGAATACCCGTATGGCTACACCTTC

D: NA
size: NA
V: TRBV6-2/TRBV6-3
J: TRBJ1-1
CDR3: CASSLNRQVSTGNTEAFF
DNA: TGTGCCAGCAGTCTCAATCGGCAGGTCAGCACAGGGAACACTGAAGCTTTCTTT

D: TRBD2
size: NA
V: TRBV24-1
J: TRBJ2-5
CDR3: CATGTNSPGTSETQYF
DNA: TGTGCCACCGGTACTAACAGCCCCGGGACTAGTGAGACCCAGTACTTC

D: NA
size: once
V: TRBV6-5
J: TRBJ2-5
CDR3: CASSLGGARETQYF
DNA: TGTGCCAGCAGTCTAGGGGGGGCCAGGGAGACCCAGTACTTC

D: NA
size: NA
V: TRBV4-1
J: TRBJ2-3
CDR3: CASSQERVTWTTTQYF
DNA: TGCGCCAGCAGCCAAGAACGTGTAACGTGGACAACTACGCAGTATTTT

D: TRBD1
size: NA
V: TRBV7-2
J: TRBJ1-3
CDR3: CASSFVTGTESSGNTIYF
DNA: TGTGCCAGCAGCTTTGTGACCGGGACAGAGAGCTCTGGAAACACCATATATTTT

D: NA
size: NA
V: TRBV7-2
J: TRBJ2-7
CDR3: CASSLGRENYEQYF
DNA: TGTGCCAGCAGCTTAGGTCGGGAGAACTACGAGCAGTACTTC

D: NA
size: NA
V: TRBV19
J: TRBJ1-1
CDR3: CASSTNYRYVMNTEAFF
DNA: TGTGCCAGTAGTACAAACTACAGGTACGTTATGAACACTGAAGCTTTCTTT

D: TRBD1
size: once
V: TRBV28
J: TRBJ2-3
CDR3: CASSSPLTGVYSTDTQYF
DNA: TGTGCCAGCAGTTCACCCTTAACAGGGGTCTATTCCACAGATACGCAGTATTTT

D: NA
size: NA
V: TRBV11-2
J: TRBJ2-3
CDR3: CASSLDRADTQYF
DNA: TGTGCCAGCAGCTTAGATCGGGCAGATACGCAGTATTTT

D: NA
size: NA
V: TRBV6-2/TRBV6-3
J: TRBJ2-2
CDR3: CASSYPPTANTGELFF
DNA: TGTGCCAGCAGTTACCCGCCGACAGCGAACACCGGGGAGCTGTTTTTT

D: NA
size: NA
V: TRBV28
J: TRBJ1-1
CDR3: CASRQGRMNTEAFF
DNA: TGTGCCAGCAGACAGGGAAGGATGAACACTGAAGCTTTCTTT

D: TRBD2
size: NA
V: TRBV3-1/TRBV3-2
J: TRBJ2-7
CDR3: CASSPYSGGNEQYF
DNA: TGTGCCAGCAGCCCCTATAGCGGGGGGAACGAGCAGTACTTC

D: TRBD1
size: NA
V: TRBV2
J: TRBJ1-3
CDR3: CASLNRGSDTIYF
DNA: TGTGCCAGTCTTAACAGGGGTTCGGACACCATATATTTT